These 10 T cell receptor beta chains originate from one sample sequenced in a study of blood T cell repertoires in COVID-19. Profiling relied on immunoSEQ multiplex PCR, and the TCRdb table lists in-frame clones only, not all of them. The table lists a few hundred thousand clones, about 88% of them singletons. Material for sequencing was peripheral blood. These receptor sequences come from a woman aged 60 to 75 with COVID-19, enrolled during active disease.

This chain joins TRBV7-3 and TRBJ2-1; 10 nucleotides agree with TRBD2. The germline gives CDR1 SGHTA, CDR2 FQGTGA. The V and J ends lost 4 bases and 7 bases, in that order; junction bases with no gene match: 7. This CDR3 contains 15 residues. This chain's CDR3 is CASSSLAGDVNEQFF. CDR3 DNA: TGTGCCAGCAGCTCCCTAGCGGGAGACGTTAATGAGCAGTTCTTC.

The chain recombines TRBV21-1 with TRBJ1-1. TRBV21-1 is tagged as a pseudogene. The CDR3 contains 16 residues. DNA of the CDR3: TGTGCCAGCAGCAAAGGAAGCGGGGTAGGTAGGACTGAAGCTTTCTTT. Its translation is CASSKGSGVGRTEAFF.

The CDR3 is CASRNRDRGNYGYTF. As DNA, the CDR3 is TGTGCCAGCAGAAACCGGGACAGGGGAAACTATGGCTACACCTTC. The chain is built from TRBV6-5 and TRBJ1-2, with 10 positions matching TRBD1. This CDR3 spans 15 amino acids. In germline, CDR1 is MNHEY, CDR2 SVGAGI. Trimming removed 6 bases from V and 2 bases from J; junction bases left unmatched: 6.

This sequence joins TRBV20-1 and TRBJ2-5; unclear D gene. Germline V lookup: CDR1 DFQATT, CDR2 SNEGSKA (reference sequence). This CDR3 region has 12 residues. V lost 3 bases to trimming and J lost 2 bases, with 7 bases between them. The chain's CDR3 is CSASPVQETQYF. Written as DNA, the CDR3 is TGCAGTGCTAGTCCAGTACAAGAGACCCAGTACTTC.

The chain links TRBV28 to TRBJ1-1, with 11 positions matching TRBD1. This CDR3 contains 14 residues. Germline V lookup: CDR1 MDHEN, CDR2 SYDVKM. Trimming took 8 bases from V and 5 from J; bases not matched to a gene: 7. DNA for the CDR3: TGTGCCAGCGGTTGGACAGGGGGCCGGACTGAAGCTTTCTTT. It yields the protein CASGWTGGRTEAFF.

The DNA of the CDR3 is TGTGCCAGCAGTCCACCACAGGGATGGGATACGCAGTATTTT. Translating it yields CASSPPQGWDTQYF. The J gene is TRBJ2-3, the V gene TRBV6-2 or TRBV6-3; a possible D gene is TRBD1 (6 bases). Germline V CDR1 and CDR2: MNHEY, SVGEGT. The ends were cut back, 5 bases at V and 6 bases at J, with 15 bases in the middle. The CDR3 has 14 amino acids.

About this clone: Other DNA sequences in this specimen translate into the identical CDR3. This chain joins TRBV9 and TRBJ2-1, with TRBD2 matching over 8 bases. After removal of 2 bases from V and 1 base from J, the junction contained 2 bases not matched to a gene. The CDR3 runs to 15 residues. Germline loops: CDR1 SGDLS, CDR2 YYNGEE. Here the CDR3 DNA reads TGTGCCAGCAGCGTCGGGAGGGGGTCCTACAATGAGCAGTTCTTC. Encoded protein: CASSVGRGSYNEQFF.

This chain connects TRBV29-1 to TRBJ2-2; 12 bases agree with TRBD1. This CDR3 is 16 amino acids long. From germline, CDR1 is SQVTM and CDR2 ANQGSEA. V was pared by 4 bases and J by 6 bases, with 9 bases of the junction left unmatched. The CDR3 spells CSVAGTGGARSGELFF. The CDR3 DNA reads TGCAGCGTTGCCGGGACAGGGGGCGCAAGGTCCGGGGAGCTGTTTTTT.

The chain recombines TRBV5-1 with TRBJ2-3; 9 bases line up with TRBD2. CDR1 and CDR2 from the germline V gene are SGHRS and YFSETQ. V shed 4 bases and J 3 bases; nucleotides not matched to a gene: 12. CDR3 length: 17 residues. CDR3 sequence (DNA): TGCGCCAGCAGCCCACGGGTGGCGGGAGGGGAAACAGATACGCAGTATTTT. Amino acid sequence: CASSPRVAGGETDTQYF.

V gene TRBV5-4 combines with J gene TRBJ2-3; D is perhaps TRBD2 (5 bases). Trimming shortened V by 0 bases and J by 4 bases, and 9 bases separated the two germline ends. Per germline, CDR1 SGHNT and CDR2 YYREEE (reference sequence). This CDR3 region has 14 residues. DNA for the CDR3: TGTGCCAGCAGCTTGGCCGGGGTAGCAGATACGCAGTATTTT. Protein product: CASSLAGVADTQYF.